The T cell receptor beta chain under discussion was sequenced for a study of CD8 T cells in Susac syndrome. Study outcomes and limitations: The study conceded that its TCR sequencing and HLA analysis involved relatively few individuals.

The CDR3 consists of 13 residues. Germline V gives CDR1 LNHDA, CDR2 SQIVND (reference sequence). The V end lost 11 bases, the J end lost 3 bases, and 17 bases lay between the germline ends. An amount of RNA that ranged from roughly 0.45 to 1 ug was reverse transcribed with random hexamers. Amplification of the TCR beta CDR3 was carried out by immunoSEQ multiplex PCR, which spanned a total of 54 Vbeta and 13 Jbeta segments. TCRdb processed the immunoSEQ multiplex PCR reads anew with MiXCR; each CDR3 protein has one entry. Of 250,000 to 350,000 distinct CDR3 sequences listed, approximately 90% are singletons. Concerning this clonotype itself: The antigen is undetermined.

CD8+ and CD4+ T cells from blood underwent TCR beta sequencing, which was carried out in a high-throughput format. Treatment-naive patients with stable or active relapsing-remitting disease served as multiple sclerosis controls. The chain links TRBV19 to TRBJ2-7; D gene unclear. The sample taken for sequencing was CD4+ T cells from PBMCs. The receptor's source is a human donor with multiple sclerosis. The CDR3: CASKDGVGYEQYF. Written as DNA, the CDR3 is TGTGCCTCCAAAGACGGCGTCGGCTACGAGCAGTACTTC.